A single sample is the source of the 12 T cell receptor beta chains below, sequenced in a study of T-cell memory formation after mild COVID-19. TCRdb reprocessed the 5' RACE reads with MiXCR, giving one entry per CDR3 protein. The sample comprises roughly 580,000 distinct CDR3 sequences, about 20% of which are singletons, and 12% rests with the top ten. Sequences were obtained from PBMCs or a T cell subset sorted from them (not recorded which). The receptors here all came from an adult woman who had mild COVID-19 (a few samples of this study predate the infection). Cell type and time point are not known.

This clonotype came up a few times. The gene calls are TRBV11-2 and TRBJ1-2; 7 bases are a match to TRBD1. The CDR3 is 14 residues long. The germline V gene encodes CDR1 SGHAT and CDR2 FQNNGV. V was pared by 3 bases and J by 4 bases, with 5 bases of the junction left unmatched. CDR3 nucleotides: TGTGCCAGCAGCTTCGTTGGACAGGCCTATGGCTACACCTTC. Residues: CASSFVGQAYGYTF.

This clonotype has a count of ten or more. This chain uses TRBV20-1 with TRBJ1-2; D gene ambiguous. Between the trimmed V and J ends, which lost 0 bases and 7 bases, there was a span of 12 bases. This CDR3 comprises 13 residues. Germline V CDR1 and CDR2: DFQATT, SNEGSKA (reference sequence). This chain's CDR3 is CSARERTRGGYTF. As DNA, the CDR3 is TGCAGTGCTAGAGAAAGGACCCGGGGTGGCTACACCTTC.

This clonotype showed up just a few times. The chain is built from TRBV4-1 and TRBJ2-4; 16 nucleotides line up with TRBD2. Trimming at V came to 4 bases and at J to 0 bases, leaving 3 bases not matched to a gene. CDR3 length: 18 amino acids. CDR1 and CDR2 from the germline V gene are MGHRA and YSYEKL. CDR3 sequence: CASSLGLAGGIAKNIQYF. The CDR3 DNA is TGCGCCAGCAGCCTGGGACTAGCGGGGGGGATAGCCAAAAACATTCAGTACTTC.

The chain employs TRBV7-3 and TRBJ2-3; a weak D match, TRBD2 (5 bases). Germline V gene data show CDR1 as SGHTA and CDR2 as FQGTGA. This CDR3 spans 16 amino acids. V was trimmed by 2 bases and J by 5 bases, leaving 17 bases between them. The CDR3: CASSLSASWGLDTQYF. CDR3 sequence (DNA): TGTGCCAGCAGCTTATCGGCTAGCTGGGGATTAGATACGCAGTATTTT.

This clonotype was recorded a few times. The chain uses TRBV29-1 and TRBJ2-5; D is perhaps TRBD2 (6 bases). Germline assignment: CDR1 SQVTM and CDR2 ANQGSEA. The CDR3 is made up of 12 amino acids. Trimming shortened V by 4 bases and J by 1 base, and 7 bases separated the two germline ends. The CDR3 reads CSVAGVQETQYF. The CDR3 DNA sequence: TGCAGCGTTGCGGGAGTCCAAGAGACCCAGTACTTC.

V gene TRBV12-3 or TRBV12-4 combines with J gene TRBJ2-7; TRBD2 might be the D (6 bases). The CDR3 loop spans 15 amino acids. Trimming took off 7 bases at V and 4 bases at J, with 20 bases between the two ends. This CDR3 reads CASTSSGGKRYEQYF. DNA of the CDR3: TGTGCCAGCACCTCTTCCGGCGGGAAGCGATACGAGCAGTACTTC.

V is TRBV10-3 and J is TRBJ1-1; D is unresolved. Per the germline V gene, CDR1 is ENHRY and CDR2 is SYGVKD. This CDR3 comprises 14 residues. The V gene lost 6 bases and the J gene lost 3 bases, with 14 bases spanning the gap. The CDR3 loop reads CAIRIAEVDTEAFF. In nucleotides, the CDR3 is TGTGCCATCAGAATAGCAGAAGTGGACACTGAAGCTTTCTTT.

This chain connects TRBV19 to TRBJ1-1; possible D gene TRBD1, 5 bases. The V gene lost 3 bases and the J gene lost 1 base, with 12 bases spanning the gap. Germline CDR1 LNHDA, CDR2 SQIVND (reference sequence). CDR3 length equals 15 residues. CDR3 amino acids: CASSIRSGGNTEAFF. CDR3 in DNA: TGTGCCAGTAGTATTCGGTCCGGGGGGAACACTGAAGCTTTCTTT.

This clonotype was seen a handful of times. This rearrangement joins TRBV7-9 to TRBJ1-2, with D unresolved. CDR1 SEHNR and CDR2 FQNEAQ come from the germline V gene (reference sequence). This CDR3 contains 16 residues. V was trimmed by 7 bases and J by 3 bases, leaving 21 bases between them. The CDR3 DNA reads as TGTGCCAGCACCACCGCGCTGCAGGCCAAGGACTATGGCTACACCTTC. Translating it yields CASTTALQAKDYGYTF. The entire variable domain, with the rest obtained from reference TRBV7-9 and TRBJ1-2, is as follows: DTGVSQNPRHKITKRGQNVTFRCDPISEHNRLYWYRQTLGQGPEFLTYFQNEAQLEKSRLLSDRFSAERPKGSFSTLEIQRTEQGDSAMYLCASTTALQAKDYGYTFGSGTRLTVV.

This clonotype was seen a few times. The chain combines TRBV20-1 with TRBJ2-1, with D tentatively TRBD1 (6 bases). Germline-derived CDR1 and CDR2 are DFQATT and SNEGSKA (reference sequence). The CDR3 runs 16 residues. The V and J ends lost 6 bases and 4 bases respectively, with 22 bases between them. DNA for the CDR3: TGCAGTGCGAGATCAGGACAGTCTCCCTTGTACAATGAGCAGTTCTTC. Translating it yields CSARSGQSPLYNEQFF.

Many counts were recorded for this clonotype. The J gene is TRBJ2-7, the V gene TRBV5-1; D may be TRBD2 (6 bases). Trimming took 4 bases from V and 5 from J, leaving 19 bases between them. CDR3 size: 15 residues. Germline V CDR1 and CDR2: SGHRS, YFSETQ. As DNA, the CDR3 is TGCGCCAGCAGCGGAGGGGACTCGCGGGCGGACGAGCAGTACTTC. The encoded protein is CASSGGDSRADEQYF.

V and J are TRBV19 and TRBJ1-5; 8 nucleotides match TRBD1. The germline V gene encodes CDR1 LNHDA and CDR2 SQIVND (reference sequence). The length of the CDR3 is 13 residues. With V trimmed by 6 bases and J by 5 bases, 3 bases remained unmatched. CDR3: CASRRQGYQPQHF. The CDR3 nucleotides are TGTGCCAGTAGGAGACAGGGGTATCAGCCCCAGCATTTT.